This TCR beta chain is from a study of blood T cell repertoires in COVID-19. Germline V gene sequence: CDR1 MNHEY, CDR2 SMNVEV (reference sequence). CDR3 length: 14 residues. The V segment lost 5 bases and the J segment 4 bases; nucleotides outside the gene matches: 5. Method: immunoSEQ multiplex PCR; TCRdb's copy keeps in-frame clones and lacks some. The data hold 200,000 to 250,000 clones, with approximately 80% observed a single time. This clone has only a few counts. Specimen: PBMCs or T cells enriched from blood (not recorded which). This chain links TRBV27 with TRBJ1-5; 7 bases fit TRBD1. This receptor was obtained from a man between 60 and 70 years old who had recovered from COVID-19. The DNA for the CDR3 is TGTGCCAGCAGTAGGTCAGGGGGAAATCAGCCCCAGCATTTT. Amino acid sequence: CASSRSGGNQPQHF.